This T cell receptor beta chain was recovered during a study of beta chain features in type 1 diabetes. This clone showed up just a few times. Antigen specificity is unknown. CD45RO/CCR7/CD25/CD127/CD95/CD27 staining was used to isolate CD4+ naive, central memory, regulatory and stem cell-like memory cells by sorting. This CDR3 has 12 residues. The germline V gene has CDR1 SGHDN and CDR2 FVKESK. Trimming shortened V by 4 bases and J by 5 bases, and 6 bases separated the two germline ends. Expressed TCRB transcripts were sequenced, since all the RNA that had been isolated was reverse transcribed. Profiled with immunoSEQ multiplex PCR; TCRdb holds only in-frame clones, not every one. This sample has under 850,000 clones, with under 15% found just once. General study points: The study found that naive, central memory and Treg TCRB repertoires appeared more similar in patients than in healthy donors. Moderate but significant shortening of TCRB CDR3s was recorded in all four CD4+ subsets from Type 1 diabetes patients. Shorter templates might be favored by PCR, equally in patients and controls.

The sequenced sample was naive CD4+ T cells from blood. V is TRBV14 and J is TRBJ2-1; D is unresolved. The clonotype originates from a man aged 18 to 29 with type 1 diabetes. In nucleotides, the CDR3 is TGTGCCAGCAGCCGCCTAAACAATGAGCAGTTCTTC. Protein: CASSRLNNEQFF. Complete variable domain (other parts from reference TRBV14 and TRBJ2-1): EAGVTQFPSHSVIEKGQTVTLRCDPISGHDNLYWYRRVMGKEIKFLLHFVKESKQDESGMPNNRFLAERTGGTYSTLKVQPAELEDSGVYFCASSRLNNEQFFGPGTRLTVL.